This entry lists 20 T cell receptor beta chains sequenced from one sample in a study of naive and memory T cell subsets. General study results and limits: A few larger clonotypes appeared in naive repertoires, especially CD8, possibly memory cells re-expressing CD45RA.

The beta constant-region primer was an equimolar mix of two oligonucleotides covering TRBC1 and TRBC2. Nested alpha and beta constant-region primers with the SP2 primer drove four PCR rounds on ligated cDNA. TCRdb fed the UMI-ligation and nested PCR reads into MiXCR, producing one record per CDR3 protein. The profile shows over 130,000 distinct CDR3 sequences, about a fifth of them singletons. Their antigens remain unidentified. Sequencing input: naive CD8+ T cells from blood. These receptors originate from a human donor in good health.

The chain combines TRBV7-9 with TRBJ2-4; 8 bases map to TRBD1. The V and J ends lost 1 base and 5 bases, in that order; junction bases with no gene match: 4. The germline V gene encodes CDR1 SEHNR and CDR2 FQNEAQ (reference sequence). The CDR3 loop spans 15 amino acids. The CDR3 DNA sequence: TGTGCCAGCAGCTTAGGAGGGACAGGCGAAAACATTCAGTACTTC. Translating it yields CASSLGGTGENIQYF. Full variable domain (remainder filled in from reference TRBV7-9 and TRBJ2-4): DTGVSQNPRHKITKRGQNVTFRCDPISEHNRLYWYRQTLGQGPEFLTYFQNEAQLEKSRLLSDRFSAERPKGSFSTLEIQRTEQGDSAMYLCASSLGGTGENIQYFGAGTRLSVL.

The V and J genes are TRBV6-5 and TRBJ1-6; D unclear. The CDR3 sequence is 13 residues long. Trimming shortened V by 6 bases and J by 11 bases, and 14 bases separated the two germline ends. CDR1 and CDR2 from the germline V gene are MNHEY and SVGAGI. The CDR3 loop is CASSHGSSAPLHF. The CDR3 DNA follows: TGTGCCAGCAGCCACGGTTCTTCGGCACCCCTCCACTTT.

There are a few counts of this clonotype. The chain couples TRBV12-3 or TRBV12-4 to TRBJ1-2; D possibly corresponds to TRBD1 (6 bases). The V gene lost 2 bases and the J gene lost 4 bases, with 8 bases spanning the gap. The CDR3 has 13 amino acids. The CDR3 reads CASSLSDSYGYTF. For the CDR3, the DNA is TGTGCCAGCAGTTTATCGGACAGCTATGGCTACACCTTC.

The chain couples TRBV13 to TRBJ2-1; TRBD2 is a possible D gene (6 bases). V was cut by 3 bases and J by 3 bases, with 12 bases left in between. The CDR3 extends over 15 amino acids. CDR1 is PRHDT, CDR2 FYEKMQ, per germline (reference sequence). The DNA for the CDR3 is TGTGCCAGCAGCTTTTCGGGAGCAGTCTACAATGAGCAGTTCTTC. This encodes CASSFSGAVYNEQFF.

The chain has TRBV15 and TRBJ2-1; TRBD2 matches at 8 bases. The CDR3 has 14 amino acids. Losses at the gene ends were 5 bases for V and 9 bases for J; bases not matched to a gene: 9. Germline CDR1 and CDR2: LNHNV and YYDKDF (reference sequence). Here the CDR3 reads CATSSRQRGPEQFF. CDR3 in DNA: TGTGCCACCAGCTCCCGACAGCGGGGGCCTGAGCAGTTCTTC.

This sequence joins TRBV27 and TRBJ2-1, with 8 bases identical to TRBD2. Germline CDR1 reads MNHEY; CDR2 reads SMNVEV (reference sequence). This CDR3 contains 14 residues. V was clipped by 7 bases and J by 6 bases; unmatched bases: 8. Here the CDR3 reads CASNFGGAGNEQFF. The CDR3 DNA reads TGTGCCAGCAATTTCGGGGGGGCAGGCAATGAGCAGTTCTTC.

The CDR3 spells CASSNDGVYEQYF. As DNA, the CDR3 is TGTGCCAGCAGCAACGACGGAGTCTACGAGCAGTACTTC. The V and J genes are TRBV6-2 or TRBV6-3 and TRBJ2-7, with D uncertain. Trimming removed 6 bases at V and 3 bases at J, with 12 bases between. There are 13 residues in the CDR3. Germline lookup yields CDR1 MNHEY and CDR2 SVGEGT.

This clonotype appeared a few times. This chain links TRBV18 with TRBJ2-1; D not resolved. V was cut by 3 bases and J by 8 bases, with 11 bases left in between. This CDR3 has 13 residues. Germline V CDR1 and CDR2: KGHSH, LQKENI. Here the CDR3 reads CASSPHVLDEQFF. The CDR3 DNA follows: TGTGCCAGCTCACCCCACGTCCTAGATGAGCAGTTCTTC.

The chain recombines TRBV7-2 with TRBJ2-5; D possibly corresponds to TRBD2 (6 bases). The CDR3 has 14 amino acids. Trimming pared 4 bases from V and 2 bases from J, leaving 11 bases between. Germline loops: CDR1 SGHTA, CDR2 FQGNSA. In DNA, the CDR3 is TGTGCCAGCAGCTCTGGGACTGAACAAGAGACCCAGTACTTC. The encoded protein is CASSSGTEQETQYF. Supplemented by reference TRBV7-2 and TRBJ2-5, the full variable domain reads GAGVSQSPSNKVTEKGKDVELRCDPISGHTALYWYRQSLGQGLEFLIYFQGNSAPDKSGLPSDRFSAERTGGSVSTLTIQRTQQEDSAVYLCASSSGTEQETQYFGPGTRLLVL.

This sequence joins TRBV30 and TRBJ2-1; 10 bases map to TRBD2. V lost 2 bases and J lost 9; bases outside the gene matches: 10. Germline values: CDR1 GTSNPN, CDR2 SVGIG (reference sequence). The CDR3 has 15 amino acids. The chain's CDR3 is CAWSRKREGPGEQFF. The CDR3 DNA reads TGTGCCTGGAGTCGCAAGCGGGAGGGCCCCGGTGAGCAGTTCTTC.

This rearrangement joins TRBV28 to TRBJ2-2; D remains ambiguous. Germline CDR1 reads MDHEN; CDR2 reads SYDVKM. The CDR3 is made up of 13 amino acids. The ends were cut back, 4 bases at V and 5 bases at J, with 8 bases in the middle. CDR3 amino acids: CASSYRLTGELFF. The DNA of the CDR3 is TGTGCCAGCAGTTACCGTCTTACCGGGGAGCTGTTTTTT.

This clonotype was seen a handful of times. The J gene is TRBJ2-1, the V gene TRBV20-1; perhaps TRBD2 as D (5 bases). Per the germline V gene, CDR1 is DFQATT and CDR2 is SNEGSKA (reference sequence). The CDR3 has 10 residues. The V end was cut by 5 bases, the J end by 9 bases, with 8 bases between. CDR3 residues: CSASDSEQFF. The CDR3 region has the DNA TGCAGTGCTTCGGACTCTGAGCAGTTCTTC.

In its sample, this clonotype was seen once. The V call is TRBV13, the J call TRBJ2-3; weak D call: TRBD1 (6 bases). V gave up 4 bases and J gave up 0 bases, with 17 bases separating them. The CDR3 is 17 residues long. The germline V gene has CDR1 PRHDT and CDR2 FYEKMQ (reference sequence). The CDR3 protein is CASSSIETGQSTDTQYF. The CDR3 nucleotides read TGTGCCAGCAGCTCGATCGAGACGGGACAAAGCACAGATACGCAGTATTTT. The full variable domain, with the rest looked up from reference TRBV13 and TRBJ2-3, is AAGVIQSPRHLIKEKRETATLKCYPIPRHDTVYWYQQGPGQDPQFLISFYEKMQSDKGSIPDRFSAQQFSDYHSELNMSSLELGDSALYFCASSSIETGQSTDTQYFGPGTRLTVL.

The sample holds a few counts of this clonotype. V and J are TRBV27 and TRBJ2-5, with 9 positions matching TRBD2. The J segment lost 5 bases and the V segment lost 5 bases, leaving 6 bases of the junction unmatched. Germline-derived CDR1 and CDR2 are MNHEY and SMNVEV (reference sequence). The CDR3 spans 14 residues. CDR3 nucleotide sequence: TGTGCCAGCAGTCCACTAGCGGGCGGGGAGACCCAGTACTTC. Its translation: CASSPLAGGETQYF.

V usage is TRBV28 and J usage is TRBJ1-1, with 9 bases aligning to TRBD1. V lost 5 bases and J lost 0; bases outside the gene matches: 7. CDR1 is MDHEN and CDR2 is SYDVKM in the germline V gene. The CDR3 is 16 amino acids. The DNA of the CDR3 is TGTGCCAGCAGTCGGGACAGGGACTATATGAACACTGAAGCTTTCTTT. It is translated as CASSRDRDYMNTEAFF.

The rearrangement links TRBV20-1 to TRBJ2-2, with 9 bases matching TRBD2. After removal of 3 bases from V and 5 bases from J, the junction contained 10 bases not matched to a gene. The length of the CDR3 is 16 residues. Germline V CDR1 and CDR2: DFQATT, SNEGSKA (reference sequence). The CDR3 protein is CSASGGGRAGTGELFF. CDR3 sequence (DNA): TGCAGTGCTAGTGGAGGCGGGAGGGCCGGAACCGGGGAGCTGTTTTTT.

The chain joins TRBV30 to TRBJ2-1; TRBD2 agrees at 7 bases. After removal of 3 bases from V and 10 bases from J, the junction contained 9 bases not matched to a gene. The CDR3 totals 13 residues. CDR1 GTSNPN and CDR2 SVGIG come from the germline V gene (reference sequence). CDR3 in DNA: TGTGCCTGGAGGGGAGGGAGCCCGCGGGAGCAGTTCTTC. It specifies CAWRGGSPREQFF.

This clonotype was detected a few times. The chain carries TRBV19 and TRBJ1-5, with TRBD1 matching over 9 bases. Trimming cost V 3 bases and J 4 bases; bases outside gene matches: 1. The V gene's germline CDR1 is LNHDA and CDR2 SQIVND (reference sequence). This CDR3 has 14 amino acids. The CDR3 region has the DNA TGTGCCAGTAGTATTGGGACAGGGAATCAGCCCCAGCATTTT. Protein: CASSIGTGNQPQHF.

In this sample, this clonotype turned up a few times. The chain employs TRBV4-3 and TRBJ1-5; TRBD1 matches 7 bases. The V gene end was trimmed by 0 bases and the J gene end by 1 base; junction bases not matched to a gene: 6. Germline V gives CDR1 LGHNA, CDR2 YSLEER. CDR3 length: 17 residues. The CDR3 nucleotides are TGCGCCAGCAGCCAAGATTTAGACAGGGAGAGCAATCAGCCCCAGCATTTT. It translates to CASSQDLDRESNQPQHF.

This rearrangement joins TRBV19 to TRBJ2-5; 7 bases map to TRBD2. Per the germline V gene, CDR1 is LNHDA and CDR2 is SQIVND (reference sequence). The length of the CDR3 is 14 residues. J gave up 4 bases and V 7 bases, and 9 bases lay outside the gene matches. CDR3 sequence (DNA): TGTGCCAGTAACGAGCGGGAAGAGGGAGAGACCCAGTACTTC. As protein: CASNEREEGETQYF.